This record looks at one T cell receptor beta chain sequence and its context. Its cognate antigen has yet to be identified. No base qualities exist here, and no much larger clone lies one base off it. This sample stems from a study of T cell changes during pregnancy in multiple sclerosis (dated by TCRdb to between 2019 and 2020). General notes on the study: The study examined how the T cell repertoire changed over the course of pregnancy in women with multiple sclerosis.

The germline V gene specifies MGHRA as CDR1 and YSYEKL as CDR2. V ends up 2 bases short and J 5 bases short, with an unmatched junction base count of 5. Measured from the cysteine to the phenylalanine, the CDR3 is 15 residues long. The DNA shown is the 45-base CDR3, in frame from base 1. To prepare the library, the immunoSEQ multiplex PCR assay was applied. TCRdb holds this immuneACCESS table with in-frame rearrangements only. Some clones are missing; in checked studies, unresolved V genes explain under half, and the rest has no known cause. Recorded for this sample are just under 65,000 clones; about 94% of them occurred a single time. The ten largest clones take up approximately 3.4% of the sample.

The receptor was isolated from a female donor with multiple sclerosis, enrolled in a pregnancy study. Recombination joined TRBV4-1 with TRBJ2-3, with 9 bases aligning to TRBD1. The source material was CD8+ T cells from peripheral blood mononuclear cells, sampled in the second trimester of pregnancy. CDR3 protein: CASSQQQGARDTQYF. The DNA is as follows: TGCGCCAGCAGCCAACAACAGGGGGCAAGAGATACGCAGTATTTT.